The entry that follows covers one TCR beta chain sequence. With 10 bases removed from V and 3 bases from J, the gap between germline ends came to 17 bases. CDR1 and CDR2 (germline): KGHSH, LQKENI. The CDR3 loop spans 14 amino acids. The data originate from a study of control samples from healthy donors and cancer patients. Only in-frame clones appear in the TCRdb table, and some are missing; sequencing was by immunoSEQ multiplex PCR. The table lists 70,000 to 90,000 clones, 94% of them singletons. The TCR sequence derives from a woman aged 35 to 49 in good health. The genes are TRBV18 and TRBJ2-3; unclear D gene. The sequenced material came from blood. The CDR3 nucleotides read TGTGCCACCGAAAACTTAGAATGGACAGATACGCAGTATTTT. As protein: CATENLEWTDTQYF.